The source of this TCR beta chain is a study of cytomegalovirus exposure and HLA in healthy donors. Study summary: The approximately 120 million unique TCR beta sequences, from about 179 million T cells, were found by an earlier analysis. An early release of data contained about 85 million unique TCRs, which came from HLA-typed donors.

A word on this clone: The antigen is not known.

Study conclusions and caveats: Being productive about 90% or about 30% of the time was typical of most TCR beta V segments in an earlier analysis.

The primer mix had 60 Vbeta and 13 Jbeta primers. Using immunoSEQ multiplex PCR, the repertoire was profiled, and TCRdb retains in-frame clones only, with some absent. The data hold about 120,000 clones, with about 70% observed a single time. The clonotype comes from a human donor in good health. Sequencing was carried out using PBMCs.

This chain's CDR3 is CASSQGQGRLGNEQFF. The CDR3 DNA sequence: TGCGCCAGCAGCCAAGGACAGGGAAGGTTAGGCAATGAGCAGTTCTTC. J is TRBJ2-1 and V is TRBV5-1, with TRBD1 identical over 8 bases. This CDR3 comprises 16 residues. Losses at the gene ends were 4 bases for V and 6 bases for J; bases not matched to a gene: 12. The germline CDR1 and CDR2 sequences are SGHRS and YFSETQ.